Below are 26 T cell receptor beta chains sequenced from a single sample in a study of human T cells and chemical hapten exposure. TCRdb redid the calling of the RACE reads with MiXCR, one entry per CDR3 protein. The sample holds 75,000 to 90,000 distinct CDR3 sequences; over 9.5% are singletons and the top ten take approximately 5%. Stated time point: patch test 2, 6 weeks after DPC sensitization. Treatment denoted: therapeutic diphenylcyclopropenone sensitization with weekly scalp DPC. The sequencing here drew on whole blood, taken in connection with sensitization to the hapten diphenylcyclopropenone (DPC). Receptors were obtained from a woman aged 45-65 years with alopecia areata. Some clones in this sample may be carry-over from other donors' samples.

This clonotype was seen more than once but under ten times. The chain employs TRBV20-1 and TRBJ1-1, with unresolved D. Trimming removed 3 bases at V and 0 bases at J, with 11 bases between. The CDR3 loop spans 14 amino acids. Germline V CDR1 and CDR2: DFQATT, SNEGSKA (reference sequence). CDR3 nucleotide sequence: TGCAGTGCTAGGAACCCACGTCTGAACACTGAAGCTTTCTTT. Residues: CSARNPRLNTEAFF.

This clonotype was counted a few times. The CDR3 loop reads CASSGPELNTGELFF. DNA of the CDR3: TGTGCCAGCAGCGGACCCGAGTTGAACACCGGGGAGCTGTTTTTT. J is TRBJ2-2 and V is TRBV9, with unresolved D. Trimming shortened V by 3 bases and J by 1 base, and 10 bases separated the two germline ends. CDR3 length equals 15 residues. Germline values: CDR1 SGDLS, CDR2 YYNGEE. Drawing the rest from reference TRBV9 and TRBJ2-2, the complete variable domain is DSGVTQTPKHLITATGQRVTLRCSPRSGDLSVYWYQQSLDQGLQFLIQYYNGEERAKGNILERFSAQQFPDLHSELNLSSLELGDSALYFCASSGPELNTGELFFGEGSRLTVL.

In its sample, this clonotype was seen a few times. Written as DNA, the CDR3 is TGTGCCAGCGATCCCTTAGAAGGCAATGAGCAGTTCTTC. Protein: CASDPLEGNEQFF. The genes are TRBV7-2 and TRBJ2-1; no definite D call. This CDR3 region has 13 residues. From germline, CDR1 is SGHTA and CDR2 FQGNSA. V gave up 8 bases and J gave up 6 bases, with 14 bases separating them.

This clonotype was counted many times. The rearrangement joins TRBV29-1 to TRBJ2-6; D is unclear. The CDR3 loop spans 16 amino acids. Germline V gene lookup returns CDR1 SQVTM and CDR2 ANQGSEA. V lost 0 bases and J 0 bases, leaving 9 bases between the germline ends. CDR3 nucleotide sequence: TGCAGCGTTGAAGATCCCTACGCCTCTGGGGCCAACGTCCTGACTTTC. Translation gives CSVEDPYASGANVLTF.

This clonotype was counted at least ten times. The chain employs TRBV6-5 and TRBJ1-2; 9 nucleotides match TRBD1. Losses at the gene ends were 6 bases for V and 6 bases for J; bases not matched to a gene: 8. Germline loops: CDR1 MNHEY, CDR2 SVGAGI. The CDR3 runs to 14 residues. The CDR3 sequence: CASRPWTGENGYTF. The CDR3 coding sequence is TGTGCCAGCAGACCCTGGACAGGGGAAAATGGCTACACCTTC.

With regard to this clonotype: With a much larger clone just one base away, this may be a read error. The CDR3 loop is CASSLGQGDRDTEAFF. CDR3 sequence (DNA): TGTGCCAGCAGTCTGGGACAGGGGGATAGGGACACTGAAGCTTTCTTT. The V and J genes are TRBV6-6 and TRBJ1-1; 11 bases fit TRBD1. In germline, CDR1 is MNHNY, CDR2 SVGAGI (reference sequence). CDR3 length: 16 residues. Trimming took 5 bases from V and 3 from J; bases not matched to a gene: 8.

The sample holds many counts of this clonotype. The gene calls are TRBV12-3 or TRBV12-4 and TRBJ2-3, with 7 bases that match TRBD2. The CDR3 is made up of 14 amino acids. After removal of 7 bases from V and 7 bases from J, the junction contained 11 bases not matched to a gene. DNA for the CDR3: TGTGCCAGCATCGTAGTGGGAGGGCCGAATACGCAGTATTTT. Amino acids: CASIVVGGPNTQYF.

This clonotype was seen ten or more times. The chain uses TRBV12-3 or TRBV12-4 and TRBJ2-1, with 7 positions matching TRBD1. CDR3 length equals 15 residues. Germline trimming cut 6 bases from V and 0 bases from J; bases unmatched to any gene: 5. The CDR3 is CASSRQGFSYNEQFF. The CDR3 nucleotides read TGTGCCAGCAGCAGACAGGGCTTCTCCTACAATGAGCAGTTCTTC.

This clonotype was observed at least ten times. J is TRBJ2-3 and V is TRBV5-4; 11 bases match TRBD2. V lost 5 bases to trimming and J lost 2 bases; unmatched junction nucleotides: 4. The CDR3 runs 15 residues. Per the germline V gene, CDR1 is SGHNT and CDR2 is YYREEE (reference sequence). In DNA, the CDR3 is TGTGCCAGCAGGCGGACTAGCGGGCCCACAGATACGCAGTATTTT. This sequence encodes CASRRTSGPTDTQYF.

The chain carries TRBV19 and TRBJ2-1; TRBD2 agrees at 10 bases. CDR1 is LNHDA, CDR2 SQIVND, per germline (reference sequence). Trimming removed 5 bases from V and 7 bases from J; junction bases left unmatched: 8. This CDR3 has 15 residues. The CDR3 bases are TGTGCCAGTAGTGACGTAGCGGGAGGCGAAAATGAGCAGTTCTTC. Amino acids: CASSDVAGGENEQFF.

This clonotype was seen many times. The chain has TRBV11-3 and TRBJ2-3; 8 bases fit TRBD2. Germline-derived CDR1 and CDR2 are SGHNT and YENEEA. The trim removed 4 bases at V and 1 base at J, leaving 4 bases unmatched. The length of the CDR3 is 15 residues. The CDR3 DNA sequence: TGTGCCAGCAGCTCGGGAGGGGCGCGCACAGATACGCAGTATTTT. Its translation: CASSSGGARTDTQYF.

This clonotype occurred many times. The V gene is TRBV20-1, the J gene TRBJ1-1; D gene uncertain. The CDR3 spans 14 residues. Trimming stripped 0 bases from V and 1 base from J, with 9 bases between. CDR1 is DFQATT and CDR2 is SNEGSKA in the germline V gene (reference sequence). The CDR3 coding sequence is TGCAGTGCTAGAGAGGTCGGACGGAACACTGAAGCTTTCTTT. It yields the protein CSAREVGRNTEAFF.

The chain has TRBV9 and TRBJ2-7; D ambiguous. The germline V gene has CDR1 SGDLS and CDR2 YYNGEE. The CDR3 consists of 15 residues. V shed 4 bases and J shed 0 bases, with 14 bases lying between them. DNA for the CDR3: TGTGCCAGCAGCCCTAAAAGCTCCAGCTCCTACGAGCAGTACTTC. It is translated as CASSPKSSSSYEQYF.

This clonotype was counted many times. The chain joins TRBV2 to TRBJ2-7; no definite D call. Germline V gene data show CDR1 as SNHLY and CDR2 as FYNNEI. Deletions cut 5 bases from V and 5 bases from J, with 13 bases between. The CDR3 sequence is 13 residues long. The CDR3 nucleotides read TGTGCCAGCAGTACGGTGGGGTTTAACGAGCAGTACTTC. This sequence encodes CASSTVGFNEQYF.

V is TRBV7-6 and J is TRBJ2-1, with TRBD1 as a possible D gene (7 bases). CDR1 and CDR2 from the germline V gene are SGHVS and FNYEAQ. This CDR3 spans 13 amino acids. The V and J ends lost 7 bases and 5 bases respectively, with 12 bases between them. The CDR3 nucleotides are TGTGCCAGCACGGCAGGGGGGAACAATGAGCAGTTCTTC. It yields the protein CASTAGGNNEQFF.

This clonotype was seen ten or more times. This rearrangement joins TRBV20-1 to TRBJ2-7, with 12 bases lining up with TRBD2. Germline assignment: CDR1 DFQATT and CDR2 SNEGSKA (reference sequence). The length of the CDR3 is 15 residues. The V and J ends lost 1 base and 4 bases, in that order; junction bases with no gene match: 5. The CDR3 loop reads CSARAPSGRAYEQYF. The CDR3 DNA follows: TGCAGTGCTAGAGCCCCTAGCGGGAGGGCTTACGAGCAGTACTTC.

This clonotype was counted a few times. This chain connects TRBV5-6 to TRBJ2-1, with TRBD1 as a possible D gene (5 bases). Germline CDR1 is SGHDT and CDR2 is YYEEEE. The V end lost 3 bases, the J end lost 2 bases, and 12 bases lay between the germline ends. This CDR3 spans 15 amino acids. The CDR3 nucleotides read TGTGCCAGCAGCTCGAAGGGGTTTGCCTACAATGAGCAGTTCTTC. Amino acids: CASSSKGFAYNEQFF.

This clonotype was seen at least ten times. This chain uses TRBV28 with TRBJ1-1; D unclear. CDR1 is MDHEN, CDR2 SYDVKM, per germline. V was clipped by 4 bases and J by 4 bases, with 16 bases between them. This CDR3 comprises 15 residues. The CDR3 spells CASSSGSGVGTEAFF. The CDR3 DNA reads TGTGCCAGCAGTTCCGGCAGCGGTGTGGGCACTGAAGCTTTCTTT.

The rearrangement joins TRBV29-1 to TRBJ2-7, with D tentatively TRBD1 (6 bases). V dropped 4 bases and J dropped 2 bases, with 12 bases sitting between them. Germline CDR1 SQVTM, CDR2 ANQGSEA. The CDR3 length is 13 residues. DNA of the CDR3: TGCAGCGTTGTTTCCAGGGGCCCCTACGAGCAGTACTTC. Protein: CSVVSRGPYEQYF.

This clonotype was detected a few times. The CDR3 region is CASTMGGIYNEQFF. In DNA form, the CDR3 reads TGTGCCAGTACCATGGGGGGGATCTACAATGAGCAGTTCTTC. The chain recombines TRBV19 with TRBJ2-1; 7 nucleotides agree with TRBD2. The CDR3 covers 14 residues. In germline, CDR1 is LNHDA, CDR2 SQIVND (reference sequence). Losses at the gene ends were 7 bases for V and 3 bases for J; bases not matched to a gene: 6.

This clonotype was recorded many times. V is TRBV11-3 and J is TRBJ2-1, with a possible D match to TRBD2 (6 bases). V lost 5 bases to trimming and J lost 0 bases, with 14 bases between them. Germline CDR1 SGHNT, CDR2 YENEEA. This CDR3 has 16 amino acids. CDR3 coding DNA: TGTGCCAGCAGCCCTGAGGAGGGGAGCTCCTACAATGAGCAGTTCTTC. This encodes CASSPEEGSSYNEQFF.

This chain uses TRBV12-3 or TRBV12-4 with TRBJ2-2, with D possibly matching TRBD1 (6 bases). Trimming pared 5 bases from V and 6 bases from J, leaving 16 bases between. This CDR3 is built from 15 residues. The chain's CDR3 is CASSLGTLNAGELFF. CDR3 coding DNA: TGTGCCAGCAGTCTCGGGACACTCAACGCCGGGGAGCTGTTTTTT.

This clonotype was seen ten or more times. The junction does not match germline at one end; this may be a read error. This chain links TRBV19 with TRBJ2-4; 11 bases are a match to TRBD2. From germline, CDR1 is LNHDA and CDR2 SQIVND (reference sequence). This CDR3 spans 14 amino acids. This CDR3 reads CASSMGLAEKIQYF. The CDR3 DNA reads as TGTGCCAGTAGTATGGGACTAGCGGAAAAGATTCAGTACTTC.

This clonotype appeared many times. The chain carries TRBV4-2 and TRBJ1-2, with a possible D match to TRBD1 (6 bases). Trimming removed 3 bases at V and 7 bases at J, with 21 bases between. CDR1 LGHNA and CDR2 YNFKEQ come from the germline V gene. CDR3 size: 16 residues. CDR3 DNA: TGTGCCAGCAGCCACGCCGGCGGGGGGGGCGTGGGTGGCTACACCTTC. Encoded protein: CASSHAGGGGVGGYTF.

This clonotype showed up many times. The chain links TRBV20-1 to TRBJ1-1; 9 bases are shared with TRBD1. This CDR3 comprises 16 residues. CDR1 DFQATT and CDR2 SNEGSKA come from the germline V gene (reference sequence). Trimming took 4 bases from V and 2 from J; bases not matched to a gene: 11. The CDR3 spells CSAKNRGRARNTEAFF. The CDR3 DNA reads TGCAGTGCTAAGAACAGGGGGCGAGCCCGTAACACTGAAGCTTTCTTT.

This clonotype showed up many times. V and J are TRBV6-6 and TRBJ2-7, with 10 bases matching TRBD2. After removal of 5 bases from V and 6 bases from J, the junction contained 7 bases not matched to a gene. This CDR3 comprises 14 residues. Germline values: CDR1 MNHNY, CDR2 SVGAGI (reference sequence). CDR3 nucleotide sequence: TGTGCCAGCAGTCTAGCGGGAGAGGTCCTCGAGCAGTACTTC. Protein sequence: CASSLAGEVLEQYF.